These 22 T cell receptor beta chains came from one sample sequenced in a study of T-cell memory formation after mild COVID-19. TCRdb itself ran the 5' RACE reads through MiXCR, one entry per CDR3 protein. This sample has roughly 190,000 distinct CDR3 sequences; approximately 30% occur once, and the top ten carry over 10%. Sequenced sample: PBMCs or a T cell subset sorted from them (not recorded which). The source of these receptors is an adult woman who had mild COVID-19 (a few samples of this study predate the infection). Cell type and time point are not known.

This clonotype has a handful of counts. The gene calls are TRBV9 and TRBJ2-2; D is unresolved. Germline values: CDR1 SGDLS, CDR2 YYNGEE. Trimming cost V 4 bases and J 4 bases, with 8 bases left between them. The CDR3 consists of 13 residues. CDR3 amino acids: CASSLGPTGELFF. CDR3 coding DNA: TGTGCCAGCAGCTTAGGACCCACCGGGGAGCTGTTTTTT.

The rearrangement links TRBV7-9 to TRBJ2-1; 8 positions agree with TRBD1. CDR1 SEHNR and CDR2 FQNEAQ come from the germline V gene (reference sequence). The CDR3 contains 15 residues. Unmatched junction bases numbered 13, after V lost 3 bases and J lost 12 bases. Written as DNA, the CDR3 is TGTGCCAGCAGCTTGCCAGGGATTCGGACAGGGCGGCAGTTCTTC. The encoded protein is CASSLPGIRTGRQFF.

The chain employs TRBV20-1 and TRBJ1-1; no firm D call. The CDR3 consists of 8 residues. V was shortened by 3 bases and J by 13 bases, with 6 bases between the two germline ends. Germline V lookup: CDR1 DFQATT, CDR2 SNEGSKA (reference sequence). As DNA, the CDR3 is TGCAGTGCTAGTATTAGTTTCTTT. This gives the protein CSASISFF.

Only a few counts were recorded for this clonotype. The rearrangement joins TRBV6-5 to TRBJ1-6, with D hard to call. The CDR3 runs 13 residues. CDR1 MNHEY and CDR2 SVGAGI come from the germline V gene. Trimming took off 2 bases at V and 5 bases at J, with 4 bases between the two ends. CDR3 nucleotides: TGTGCCAGCAGTTACGAGGATAATTCACCCCTCCACTTT. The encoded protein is CASSYEDNSPLHF.

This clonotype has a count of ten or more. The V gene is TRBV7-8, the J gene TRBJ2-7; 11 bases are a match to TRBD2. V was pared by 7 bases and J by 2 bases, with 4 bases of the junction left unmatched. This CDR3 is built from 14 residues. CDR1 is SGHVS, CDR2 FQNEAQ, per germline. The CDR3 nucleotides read TGTGCCAGCACCAGGACTAGCGGGCCCTACGAGCAGTACTTC. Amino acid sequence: CASTRTSGPYEQYF.

Here the CDR3 reads CASRVKGSYNEQFF. In DNA, the CDR3 is TGTGCCAGCAGAGTTAAGGGCTCGTACAATGAGCAGTTCTTC. The J gene is TRBJ2-1, the V gene TRBV6-2 or TRBV6-3; no clear D. In germline, CDR1 is MNHEY, CDR2 SVGEGT. Trimming left V 6 bases short and J 4 bases short, with 13 bases between. This CDR3 comprises 14 residues.

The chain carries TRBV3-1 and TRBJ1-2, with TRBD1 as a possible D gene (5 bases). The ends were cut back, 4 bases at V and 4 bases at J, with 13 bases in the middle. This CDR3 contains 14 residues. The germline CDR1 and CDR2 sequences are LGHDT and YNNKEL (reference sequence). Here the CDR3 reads CASSRAQELYGYTF. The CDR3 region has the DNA TGTGCCAGCAGCCGCGCACAGGAGCTCTATGGCTACACCTTC.

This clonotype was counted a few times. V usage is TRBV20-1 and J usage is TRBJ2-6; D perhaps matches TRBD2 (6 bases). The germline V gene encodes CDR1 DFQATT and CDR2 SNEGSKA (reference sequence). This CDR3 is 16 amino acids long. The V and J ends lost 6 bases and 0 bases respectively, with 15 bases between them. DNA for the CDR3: TGCAGTGCGCCAGGGTCCGGGGGCTCTGGGGCCAACGTCCTGACTTTC. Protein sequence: CSAPGSGGSGANVLTF.

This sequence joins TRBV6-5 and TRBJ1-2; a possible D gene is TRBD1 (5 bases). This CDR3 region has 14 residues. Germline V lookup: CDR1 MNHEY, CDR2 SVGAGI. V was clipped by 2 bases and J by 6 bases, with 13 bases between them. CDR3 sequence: CASSYAGDSDGYTF. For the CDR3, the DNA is TGTGCCAGCAGTTACGCGGGGGATAGCGATGGCTACACCTTC.

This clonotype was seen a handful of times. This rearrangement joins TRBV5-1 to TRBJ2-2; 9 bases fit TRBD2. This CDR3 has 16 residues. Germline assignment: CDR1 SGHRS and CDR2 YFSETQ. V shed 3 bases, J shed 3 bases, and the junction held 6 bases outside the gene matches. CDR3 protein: CASSSLLAGYTGELFF. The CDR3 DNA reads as TGCGCCAGCAGCTCCCTGCTAGCGGGGTACACCGGGGAGCTGTTTTTT. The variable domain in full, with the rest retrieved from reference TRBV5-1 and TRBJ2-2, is KAGVTQTPRYLIKTRGQQVTLSCSPISGHRSVSWYQQTPGQGLQFLFEYFSETQRNKGNFPGRFSGRQFSNSRSEMNVSTLELGDSALYLCASSSLLAGYTGELFFGEGSRLTVL.

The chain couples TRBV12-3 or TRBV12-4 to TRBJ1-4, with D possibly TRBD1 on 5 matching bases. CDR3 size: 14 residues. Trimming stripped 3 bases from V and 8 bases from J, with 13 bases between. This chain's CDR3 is CASSFQGGDEKLFF. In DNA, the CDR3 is TGTGCCAGCAGTTTTCAGGGAGGGGACGAAAAACTGTTTTTT.

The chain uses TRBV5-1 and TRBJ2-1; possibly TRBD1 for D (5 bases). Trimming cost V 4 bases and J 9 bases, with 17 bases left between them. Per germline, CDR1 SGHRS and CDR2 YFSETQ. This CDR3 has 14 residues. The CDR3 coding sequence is TGCGCCAGCAGCCTCCTTGACAGAATTGGTGAGCAGTTCTTC. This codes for CASSLLDRIGEQFF. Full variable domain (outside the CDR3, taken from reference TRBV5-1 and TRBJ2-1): KAGVTQTPRYLIKTRGQQVTLSCSPISGHRSVSWYQQTPGQGLQFLFEYFSETQRNKGNFPGRFSGRQFSNSRSEMNVSTLELGDSALYLCASSLLDRIGEQFFGPGTRLTVL.

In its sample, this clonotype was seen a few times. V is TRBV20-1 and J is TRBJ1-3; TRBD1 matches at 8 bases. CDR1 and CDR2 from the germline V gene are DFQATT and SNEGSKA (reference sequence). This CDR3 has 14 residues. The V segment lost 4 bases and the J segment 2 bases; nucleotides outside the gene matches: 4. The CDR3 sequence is CSAKDRAAGNTIYF. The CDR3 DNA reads TGCAGTGCTAAGGACAGGGCCGCTGGAAACACCATATATTTT.

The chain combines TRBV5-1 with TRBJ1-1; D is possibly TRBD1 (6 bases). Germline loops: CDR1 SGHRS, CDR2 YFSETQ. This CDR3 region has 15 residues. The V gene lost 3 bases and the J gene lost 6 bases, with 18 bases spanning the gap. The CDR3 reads CASSYILDRYSEAFF. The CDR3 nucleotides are TGCGCCAGCAGCTATATACTGGACAGATACTCTGAAGCTTTCTTT.

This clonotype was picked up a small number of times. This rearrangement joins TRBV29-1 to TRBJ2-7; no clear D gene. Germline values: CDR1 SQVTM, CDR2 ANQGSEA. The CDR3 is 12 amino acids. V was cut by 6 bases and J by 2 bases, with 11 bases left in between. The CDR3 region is CSVLYYPYEQYF. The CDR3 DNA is TGCAGCGTCCTTTATTACCCCTACGAGCAGTACTTC.

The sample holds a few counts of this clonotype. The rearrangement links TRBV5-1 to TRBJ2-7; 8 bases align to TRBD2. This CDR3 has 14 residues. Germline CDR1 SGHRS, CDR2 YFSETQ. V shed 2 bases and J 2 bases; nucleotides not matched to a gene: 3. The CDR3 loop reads CASSLGREAYEQYF. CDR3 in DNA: TGCGCCAGCAGCTTAGGGCGGGAGGCCTACGAGCAGTACTTC.

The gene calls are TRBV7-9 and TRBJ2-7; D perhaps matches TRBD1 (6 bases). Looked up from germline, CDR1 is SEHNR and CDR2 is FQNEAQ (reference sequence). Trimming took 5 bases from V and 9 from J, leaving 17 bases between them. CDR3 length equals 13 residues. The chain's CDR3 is CASSPGAGEPQYF. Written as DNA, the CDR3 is TGTGCCAGCAGCCCCGGGGCAGGGGAGCCGCAGTACTTC.

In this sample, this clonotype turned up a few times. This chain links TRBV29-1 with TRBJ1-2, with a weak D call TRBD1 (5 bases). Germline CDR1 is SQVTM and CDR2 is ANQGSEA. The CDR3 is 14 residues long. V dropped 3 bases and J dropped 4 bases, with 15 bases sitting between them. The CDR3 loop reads CSVDRSGTSYGYTF. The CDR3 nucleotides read TGCAGCGTTGATAGGTCAGGGACGTCCTATGGCTACACCTTC.

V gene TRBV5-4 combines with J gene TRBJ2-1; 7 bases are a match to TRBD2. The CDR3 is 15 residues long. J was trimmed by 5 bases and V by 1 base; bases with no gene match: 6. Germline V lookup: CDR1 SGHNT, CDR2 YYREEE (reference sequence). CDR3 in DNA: TGTGCCAGCAGCTTGTACGGACTAGAGGACAATGAGCAGTTCTTC. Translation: CASSLYGLEDNEQFF. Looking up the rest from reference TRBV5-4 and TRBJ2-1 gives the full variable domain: ETGVTQSPTHLIKTRGQQVTLRCSSQSGHNTVSWYQQALGQGPQFIFQYYREEENGRGNFPPRFSGLQFPNYSSELNVNALELDDSALYLCASSLYGLEDNEQFFGPGTRLTVL.

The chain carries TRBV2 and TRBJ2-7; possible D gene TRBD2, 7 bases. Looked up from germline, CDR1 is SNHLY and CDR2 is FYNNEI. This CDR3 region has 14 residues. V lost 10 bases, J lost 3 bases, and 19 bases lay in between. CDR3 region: CAIALGGARYEQYF. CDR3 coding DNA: TGTGCCATCGCGTTAGGGGGGGCCCGCTACGAGCAGTACTTC.

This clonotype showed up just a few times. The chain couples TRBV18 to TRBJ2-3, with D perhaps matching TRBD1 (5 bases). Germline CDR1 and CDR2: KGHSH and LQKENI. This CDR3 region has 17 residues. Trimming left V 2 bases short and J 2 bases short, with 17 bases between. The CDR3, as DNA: TGTGCCAGCTCACCATTGAATTCACGACAGAACACAGATACGCAGTATTTT. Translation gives CASSPLNSRQNTDTQYF. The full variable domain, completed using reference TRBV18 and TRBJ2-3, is NAGVMQNPRHLVRRRGQEARLRCSPMKGHSHVYWYRQLPEEGLKFMVYLQKENIIDESGMPKERFSAEFPKEGPSILRIQQVVRGDSAAYFCASSPLNSRQNTDTQYFGPGTRLTVL.

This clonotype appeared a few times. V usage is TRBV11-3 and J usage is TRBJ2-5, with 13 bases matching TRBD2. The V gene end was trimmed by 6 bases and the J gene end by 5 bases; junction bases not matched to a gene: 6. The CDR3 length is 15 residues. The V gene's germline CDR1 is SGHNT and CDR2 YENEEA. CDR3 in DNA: TGTGCCAGCAGTCGGACTAGCGGGAGTTCGGAGACCCAGTACTTC. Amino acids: CASSRTSGSSETQYF. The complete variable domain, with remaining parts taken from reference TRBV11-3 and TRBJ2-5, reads EAGVVQSPRYKIIEKKQPVAFWCNPISGHNTLYWYLQNLGQGPELLIRYENEEAVDDSQLPKDRFSAERLKGVDSTLKIQPAELGDSAVYLCASSRTSGSSETQYFGPGTRLLVL.